This TCR beta chain was found in a study of cytomegalovirus exposure and HLA in healthy donors. TCRdb keeps only in-frame clones here, not all; method: immunoSEQ multiplex PCR. The table includes 150,000 to 200,000 clones, 85% to 90% detected once. About this clone: Its antigen remains unknown.

V shed 5 bases and J shed 4 bases, with 17 bases lying between them. The V gene's germline CDR1 is MDHEN and CDR2 SYDVKM. This CDR3 contains 15 residues. General study findings and limits: Three chains linked to CMV were shown in vitro to be specific for CMV antigens. Rare TCR sequences predominated, though certain public TCRs were found in many donors.

The chain uses TRBV28 and TRBJ1-1; possible D gene TRBD1, 6 bases. The sequencing sample was made of PBMCs. This receptor was obtained from a woman aged 18-35 years in good health and CMV-seropositive. The CDR3 is CASSITGRVATEAFF. The CDR3 nucleotides read TGTGCCAGCAGTATAACAGGGAGGGTTGCCACTGAAGCTTTCTTT. The whole variable domain, filled in from reference TRBV28 and TRBJ1-1, reads DVKVTQSSRYLVKRTGEKVFLECVQDMDHENMFWYRQDPGLGLRLIYFSYDVKMKEKGDIPEGYSVSREKKERFSLILESASTNQTSMYLCASSITGRVATEAFFGQGTRLTVV.